Sequencing of this T cell receptor (beta chain) was carried out in a study of chemoradiotherapy in HPV16-positive cancers. The protocol was immunoSEQ multiplex PCR, while the TCRdb copy is restricted to in-frame clones and leaves out a portion. The sample holds approximately 28,000 clones, about nine tenths seen once. The junction had 9 bases not matched to a gene; V was cut back by 6 bases and J by 6 bases. This CDR3 contains 16 residues. CDR1 and CDR2 from the germline V gene are MDHEN and SYDVKM. The sequence was collected from a human donor with HPV-associated anogenital cancer. Sequencing used blood, obtained from a patient who underwent chemoradiotherapy. The chain couples TRBV28 to TRBJ1-5, with 12 bases that match TRBD1. Here the CDR3 reads CASRLTGTGGTQPQHF. Written as DNA, the CDR3 is TGTGCCAGCAGGCTAACCGGGACAGGGGGCACTCAGCCCCAGCATTTT. Together with reference TRBV28 and TRBJ1-5, the CDR3 gives the full variable domain: DVKVTQSSRYLVKRTGEKVFLECVQDMDHENMFWYRQDPGLGLRLIYFSYDVKMKEKGDIPEGYSVSREKKERFSLILESASTNQTSMYLCASRLTGTGGTQPQHFGDGTRLSIL.